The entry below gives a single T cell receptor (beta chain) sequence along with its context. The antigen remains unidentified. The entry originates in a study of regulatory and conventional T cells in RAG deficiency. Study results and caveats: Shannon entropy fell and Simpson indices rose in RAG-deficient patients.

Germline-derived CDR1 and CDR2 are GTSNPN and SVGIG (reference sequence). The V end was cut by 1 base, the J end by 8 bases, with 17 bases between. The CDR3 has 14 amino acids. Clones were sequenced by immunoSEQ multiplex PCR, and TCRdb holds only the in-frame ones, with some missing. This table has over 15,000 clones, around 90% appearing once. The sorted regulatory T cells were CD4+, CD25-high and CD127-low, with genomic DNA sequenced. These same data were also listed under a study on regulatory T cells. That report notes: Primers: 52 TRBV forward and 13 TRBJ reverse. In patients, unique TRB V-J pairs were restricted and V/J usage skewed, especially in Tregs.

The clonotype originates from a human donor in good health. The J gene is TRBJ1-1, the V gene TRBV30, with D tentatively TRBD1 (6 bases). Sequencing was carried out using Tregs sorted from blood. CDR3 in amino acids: CAWSARGPPGEAFF. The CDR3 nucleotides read TGTGCCTGGAGTGCCCGGGGGCCACCCGGAGAAGCTTTCTTT.